Listed below are T cell receptor beta chains from one sample, sequenced in a study of cytomegalovirus exposure and HLA in healthy donors. Measured with immunoSEQ multiplex PCR; TCRdb has only the in-frame clones, and not every one. Here the sample spans some 160,000 clones, roughly four fifths being singletons. Sequences were obtained from PBMCs. The receptors originated from a male donor in good health and CMV-seropositive. Both conserved end residues are part of each CDR3. The D gene is left open where the match is weak. Size is omitted from some rows. Given values are once, few, many or a class for expanded clones.

v_call	d_call	clone_size	j_call	cdr3_aa	cdr3_nt
TRBV19	NA	NA	TRBJ1-2	CASSMNLVRDGYTF	TGTGCCAGTAGTATGAACCTCGTCAGGGATGGCTACACCTTC
TRBV19	NA	NA	TRBJ1-2	CASSLGAVNYGYTF	TGTGCCAGTAGTTTGGGGGCAGTTAACTATGGCTACACCTTC
TRBV6-6	NA	NA	TRBJ2-3	CASSDTSPLDTQYF	TGTGCCAGCAGCGACACCTCTCCGTTAGATACGCAGTATTTT
TRBV7-2	NA	NA	TRBJ2-1	CASSGSRSEQFF	TGTGCCAGCAGCGGGAGCAGGTCTGAGCAGTTCTTC
TRBV5-1	TRBD2	NA	TRBJ2-2	CASSFTAGGPLSTGELFF	TGCGCCAGCAGCTTCACGGCGGGAGGCCCCCTTTCCACCGGGGAGCTGTTTTTT
TRBV6-5	NA	NA	TRBJ2-3	CASSYSPGHTDTQYF	TGTGCCAGCAGTTACTCGCCGGGACACACAGATACGCAGTATTTT
TRBV6-1	NA	NA	TRBJ1-2	CASSDSVNYGYTF	TGTGCCAGCAGTGATTCGGTGAACTATGGCTACACCTTC
TRBV25-1	NA	NA	TRBJ1-1	CASSEATGFMNTEAFF	TGTGCCAGCAGTGAGGCGACAGGATTCATGAACACTGAAGCTTTCTTT
TRBV6-6	NA	NA	TRBJ2-3	CASRGTSTDTQYF	TGTGCCAGCAGGGGGACTAGCACAGATACGCAGTATTTT
TRBV30	NA	once	TRBJ1-3	CAWSTVSGNTIYF	TGTGCCTGGAGTACGGTATCTGGAAACACCATATATTTT
TRBV15	TRBD2	NA	TRBJ2-1	CATRGREVESSYNEQFF	TGTGCCACCAGGGGGCGGGAGGTCGAGAGCTCCTACAATGAGCAGTTCTTC
TRBV5-1	TRBD1	NA	TRBJ1-1	CASSKTGGSMNTEAFF	TGCGCCAGCAGCAAGACAGGGGGCTCGATGAACACTGAAGCTTTCTTT
TRBV5-5	TRBD1	NA	TRBJ2-6	CASIPGQGESGANVLTF	TGTGCCAGCATCCCGGGACAGGGGGAATCAGGGGCCAACGTCCTGACTTTC
TRBV2	NA	NA	TRBJ2-7	CASSEFRYEQYF	TGTGCCAGCAGTGAATTCCGGTACGAGCAGTACTTC
TRBV27	NA	NA	TRBJ2-3	CASSFSVRLSTDTQYF	TGTGCCAGCAGTTTTTCAGTAAGACTTAGCACAGATACGCAGTATTTT
TRBV19	NA	NA	TRBJ2-5	CASRHRAGETQYF	TGTGCCAGTAGACACAGGGCAGGGGAGACCCAGTACTTC
TRBV19	TRBD1	NA	TRBJ2-7	CASSIDTPGQGPYEQYF	TGTGCCAGTAGTATCGACACACCGGGACAGGGCCCCTACGAGCAGTACTTC
TRBV19	NA	NA	TRBJ1-1	CASSINRFGTEAFF	TGTGCCAGTAGTATTAACAGGTTCGGCACTGAAGCTTTCTTT
TRBV6-6	NA	NA	TRBJ2-7	CASSYNGQGGEQYF	TGTGCCAGCAGTTACAACGGGCAGGGCGGCGAGCAGTACTTC
TRBV27	TRBD2	NA	TRBJ2-1	CASNKGLAGREQFF	TGTGCCAGCAACAAGGGACTAGCGGGAAGGGAGCAGTTCTTC
TRBV6-5	TRBD1	NA	TRBJ1-5	CASRPTGDSNQPQHF	TGTGCCAGCAGACCCACAGGGGATAGCAATCAGCCCCAGCATTTT
TRBV25-1	NA	NA	TRBJ1-2	CATNGYTF	TGTGCCACCAATGGCTACACCTTC
TRBV7-9	TRBD2	NA	TRBJ2-7	CASSLGGLAGHEQYF	TGTGCCAGCAGCTTAGGTGGCCTAGCGGGGCACGAGCAGTACTTC
TRBV28	NA	NA	TRBJ1-1	CASSWAQGNTEAFF	TGTGCCAGCAGTTGGGCCCAGGGGAACACTGAAGCTTTCTTT
TRBV6-1	TRBD1	NA	TRBJ2-2	CASTLTGGTGELFF	TGTGCCAGCACCCTTACAGGGGGCACCGGGGAGCTGTTTTTT
TRBV5-8	NA	NA	TRBJ2-5	CASSQRQGSETQYF	TGTGCCAGCAGCCAACGTCAGGGGTCAGAGACCCAGTACTTC
TRBV18	TRBD1	NA	TRBJ1-2	CASSPGQGAVVRNYGYTF	TGTGCCAGCTCACCGGGACAGGGGGCCGTCGTTCGCAACTATGGCTACACCTTC
TRBV5-1	TRBD2	NA	TRBJ2-5	CASSLGSGRAGETQYF	TGTGCCAGCAGCTTGGGTAGCGGGAGGGCCGGGGAGACCCAGTACTTC
TRBV11-2	TRBD1	NA	TRBJ2-7	CASSPLRDRPYEQYF	TGTGCCAGCAGCCCTCTCCGGGACAGGCCCTACGAGCAGTACTTC
TRBV6-1	NA	NA	TRBJ2-1	CASSDFNIGARVNEQFF	TGTGCCAGCAGTGACTTCAATATAGGGGCGCGTGTCAATGAGCAGTTCTTC
TRBV7-6	NA	NA	TRBJ1-4	CASSLARSNNEKLFF	TGTGCCAGCAGCTTAGCACGGTCGAATAATGAAAAACTGTTTTTT